These T cell receptor beta chains were read from a single sample in a study of T cell responses to AZD1222 COVID-19 vaccine. Data came from immunoSEQ multiplex PCR; TCRdb stores just in-frame clones and leaves some out. The data hold approximately 200,000 clones, with more than 85% observed a single time. Material: peripheral blood, obtained 28 days after the second AZD1222 dose. These receptors were collected from an adult who received the AZD1222 COVID-19 vaccine. Each CDR3 is given with its conserved first and last residue. The D gene is left open where the match is weak. Some rows mark clone size as missing; the rest say once, few, many or name a class of expanded clone.

v_call: TRBV9; d_call: .; j_call: TRBJ1-6; cdr3_length: 14; clone_size: .; cdr3_nt: TGTGCCAGCAGCGCGAGCGGGGTTGGATCACCCCTCCACTTT; cdr3_aa: CASSASGVGSPLHF
v_call: TRBV7-3; d_call: .; j_call: TRBJ1-1; cdr3_length: 14; clone_size: .; cdr3_nt: TGTGCCAGCAGCTTAGGAGGTGCGAACACTGAAGCTTTCTTT; cdr3_aa: CASSLGGANTEAFF
v_call: TRBV21-1; d_call: .; j_call: TRBJ1-5; cdr3_length: 15; clone_size: .; cdr3_nt: TGTGCCAGCAGCAAAGGGCGAGATCGTAGGAGGCCCCAGCATTTT; cdr3_aa: CASSKGRDRRRPQHF
v_call: TRBV2; d_call: .; j_call: TRBJ2-1; cdr3_length: 12; clone_size: once; cdr3_nt: TGTGCCAGCAGTGGGGGGTTCCATGAGCAGTTCTTC; cdr3_aa: CASSGGFHEQFF
v_call: TRBV19; d_call: TRBD1; j_call: TRBJ1-1; cdr3_length: 14; clone_size: .; cdr3_nt: TGTGCCACCAGACAGGGGGGAATGGACACTGAAGCTTTCTTT; cdr3_aa: CATRQGGMDTEAFF
v_call: TRBV5-1; d_call: .; j_call: TRBJ1-1; cdr3_length: 13; clone_size: .; cdr3_nt: TGCGCCAGCAGCTTGATGGGGGGAACTGAAGCTTTCTTT; cdr3_aa: CASSLMGGTEAFF
v_call: TRBV5-1; d_call: TRBD2; j_call: TRBJ2-1; cdr3_length: 14; clone_size: once; cdr3_nt: TGCGCCAGCAGCCCCGGGACTAGCGGGAATGAGCAGTTCTTC; cdr3_aa: CASSPGTSGNEQFF
v_call: TRBV11-3; d_call: .; j_call: TRBJ2-3; cdr3_length: 16; clone_size: .; cdr3_nt: TGTGCCAGCAGCTTAAGTGTCGGGAGTATCACAGATACGCAGTATTTT; cdr3_aa: CASSLSVGSITDTQYF
v_call: TRBV5-4; d_call: TRBD1; j_call: TRBJ1-2; cdr3_length: 13; clone_size: .; cdr3_nt: TGTGCCAGCGGGACAGGGTCAAACTATGGCTACACCTTC; cdr3_aa: CASGTGSNYGYTF
v_call: TRBV5-1; d_call: .; j_call: TRBJ2-1; cdr3_length: 15; clone_size: .; cdr3_nt: TGCGCCAGCAGCGTCACCGGGACTTCGGGCAATGAGCAGTTCTTC; cdr3_aa: CASSVTGTSGNEQFF
v_call: TRBV27; d_call: .; j_call: TRBJ2-5; cdr3_length: 14; clone_size: .; cdr3_nt: TGTGCCAGCAGTTTAAACCCGTTCCAAGAGACCCAGTACTTC; cdr3_aa: CASSLNPFQETQYF
v_call: TRBV5-1; d_call: .; j_call: TRBJ2-7; cdr3_length: 12; clone_size: .; cdr3_nt: TGCGCCAGCAGCTTTACGGGTTACGAGCAGTACTTC; cdr3_aa: CASSFTGYEQYF
v_call: TRBV6-5; d_call: TRBD2; j_call: TRBJ2-7; cdr3_length: 14; clone_size: .; cdr3_nt: TGTGCCAGCAGACCGGGACTAGCGAGCTACGAGCAGTACTTC; cdr3_aa: CASRPGLASYEQYF
v_call: TRBV19; d_call: TRBD2; j_call: TRBJ2-7; cdr3_length: 15; clone_size: .; cdr3_nt: TGTGCCAGTAGTATACTAGCGGGAGGAACCCACGAGCAGTACTTC; cdr3_aa: CASSILAGGTHEQYF
v_call: TRBV7-2; d_call: .; j_call: TRBJ1-1; cdr3_length: 11; clone_size: .; cdr3_nt: TGTGCCAGCAGCCCAGGACGGGAAGCTTTCTTT; cdr3_aa: CASSPGREAFF
v_call: TRBV28; d_call: .; j_call: TRBJ2-1; cdr3_length: 14; clone_size: .; cdr3_nt: TGTGCCAGCAACTCCTTGGGGGTGTACAATGAGCAGTTCTTC; cdr3_aa: CASNSLGVYNEQFF
v_call: TRBV21-1; d_call: .; j_call: TRBJ1-2; cdr3_length: 11; clone_size: .; cdr3_nt: TGTGCCAGGTGGGACGGCTATGGCTACACCTTC; cdr3_aa: CARWDGYGYTF
v_call: TRBV11-1; d_call: TRBD1; j_call: TRBJ1-2; cdr3_length: 13; clone_size: .; cdr3_nt: TGTGCCAGCAGCACCGACAGGGTAGGAGGCTACACCTTC; cdr3_aa: CASSTDRVGGYTF
v_call: TRBV28; d_call: TRBD2; j_call: TRBJ2-1; cdr3_length: 17; clone_size: once; cdr3_nt: TGTGCCAGCAGTCCCCTAGCGTTGTGGGAGGGCCTGAATGAGCAGTTCTTC; cdr3_aa: CASSPLALWEGLNEQFF
v_call: TRBV9; d_call: .; j_call: TRBJ1-2; cdr3_length: 14; clone_size: .; cdr3_nt: TGTGCCAGCAGCGTAGGTTGGGGGGACTATGGCTACACCTTC; cdr3_aa: CASSVGWGDYGYTF
v_call: TRBV9; d_call: TRBD2; j_call: TRBJ2-3; cdr3_length: 16; clone_size: .; cdr3_nt: TGTGCCAGCAGCTCCTGGACTAGCGGGAGAGGAGATACGCAGTATTTT; cdr3_aa: CASSSWTSGRGDTQYF